This TCR beta chain was profiled in a study of blood T cell repertoires in COVID-19. Original processing methods: Scientists estimated how many nucleated cells there were by amplifying reference gene primers. The table came from immunoSEQ multiplex PCR; TCRdb's copy has only in-frame clones and leaves some out. The V and J calls and clone size were taken over from that table, and D and trimming were inferred from the DNA. In the table there are some 200,000 clones, approximately 82% of which are singletons. The trim removed 5 bases at V and 4 bases at J, leaving 6 bases unmatched. There are 15 residues in the CDR3. The germline V gene has CDR1 SGHVS and CDR2 FNYEAQ.

Sample: peripheral blood. V and J are TRBV7-6 and TRBJ1-1; 11 bases are shared with TRBD1. This receptor was obtained from a man between 45 and 60 years old with active or convalescent COVID-19. The CDR3 loop reads CASSPGTGGITEAFF. Here the CDR3 DNA reads TGTGCCAGCAGCCCCGGGACAGGGGGAATCACTGAAGCTTTCTTT.